The 22 T cell receptor beta chains presented below share a single source sample, sequenced in a study of response to subunit inactivated influenza vaccine. TCRdb analysed the RT-PCR reads with MiXCR anew, one entry per CDR3 protein. Of around 200,000 distinct CDR3 sequences listed, roughly 12% were seen once; the top ten hold 25% to 30%. In addition, the sample was reused for a study of T cells expressing NK-cell markers. Per that study: In generating TCR beta cDNA, 5'RACE template switching with UMIs was used.

The sample here was CD8+ T cells sorted from PBMCs, taken 11 to 12 days after vaccination. Source of these receptors: a man aged 45-65 years who received an inactivated influenza vaccine.

This chain connects TRBV3-1 to TRBJ2-1; 10 positions agree with TRBD2. Trimming took 0 bases from V and 6 from J; bases not matched to a gene: 5. Germline CDR1 LGHDT, CDR2 YNNKEL (reference sequence). The CDR3 runs to 16 residues. Written as DNA, the CDR3 is TGTGCCAGCAGCCAAGAGTACCTAGCGGGAGTCAATGAGCAGTTCTTC. This codes for CASSQEYLAGVNEQFF.

J is TRBJ1-2 and V is TRBV12-3 or TRBV12-4; 8 bases match TRBD1. V lost 5 bases and J lost 4; bases outside the gene matches: 6. This CDR3 has 14 residues. The CDR3 DNA sequence: TGTGCCAGCAGTGCAGGGGGCTCCCTCTATGGCTACACCTTC. Translation gives CASSAGGSLYGYTF.

The CDR3 bases are TGTGCCAGCAGTTACTCTCCGGGACAACACAACTATGGCTACACCTTC. Protein product: CASSYSPGQHNYGYTF. The chain carries TRBV6-5 and TRBJ1-2, with a possible D match to TRBD1 (6 bases). Trimming cost V 0 bases and J 2 bases, with 13 bases left between them. CDR1 is MNHEY, CDR2 SVGAGI, per germline. This CDR3 comprises 16 residues.

This chain uses TRBV20-1 with TRBJ2-3; D call uncertain. Germline V CDR1 and CDR2: DFQATT, SNEGSKA (reference sequence). V lost 3 bases and J 4 bases, leaving 11 bases between the germline ends. CDR3 length: 13 residues. CDR3 in amino acids: CSASRAGPDTQYF. In nucleotides, the CDR3 is TGCAGTGCTAGTCGAGCTGGACCAGATACGCAGTATTTT.

In this sample, this clonotype turned up a few times. Just one base apart from a much larger clone, this may be a read error. The chain carries TRBV5-8 and TRBJ2-1, with a possible D match to TRBD1 (6 bases). V lost 9 bases and J 0 bases, leaving 22 bases between the germline ends. There are 17 residues in the CDR3. Germline V gene sequence: CDR1 SGHTS, CDR2 YDEGEE. The CDR3 is CATEANRDMSSYNEQFF. CDR3 DNA sequence: TGTGCCACCGAAGCTAACCGGGACATGAGCTCCTACAATGAGCAGTTCTTC.

This clonotype was observed many times. The V call is TRBV4-3, the J call TRBJ2-2; 8 nucleotides align to TRBD1. With 3 bases clipped from V and 6 bases from J, the junction kept 6 bases outside the gene matches. CDR1 and CDR2 (germline): LGHNA, YSLEER. CDR3 length equals 15 residues. The CDR3 here is CASSHGTGLAGELFF. CDR3 coding DNA: TGCGCCAGCAGCCACGGGACAGGATTGGCCGGGGAGCTGTTTTTT.

The chain joins TRBV28 to TRBJ2-3, with unresolved D. The CDR3 sequence is 14 residues long. Germline V gives CDR1 MDHEN, CDR2 SYDVKM. Trimming stripped 3 bases from V and 6 bases from J, with 13 bases between. The CDR3 region has the DNA TGTGCCAGCAGTTTCGTGCTAGGAACCGATACGCAGTATTTT. Translated, it gives CASSFVLGTDTQYF.

The chain combines TRBV5-6 with TRBJ2-1; D uncertain. CDR3 size: 15 residues. The germline V and J ends were trimmed by 0 bases and 3 bases, with 10 bases remaining between them. CDR1 is SGHDT and CDR2 is YYEEEE in the germline V gene. The CDR3 nucleotides read TGTGCCAGCAGCTTGGTGATGGGAAGCTACAATGAGCAGTTCTTC. Translation: CASSLVMGSYNEQFF.

The rearrangement joins TRBV12-3 or TRBV12-4 to TRBJ2-2, with D hard to call. This CDR3 is 14 amino acids long. The V end lost 7 bases, the J end lost 6 bases, and 15 bases lay between the germline ends. For the CDR3, the DNA is TGTGCCAGCACTGAGAGCACGCGTCCCGGGGAGCTGTTTTTT. It yields the protein CASTESTRPGELFF.

DNA for the CDR3: TGTGCCAGCAGCCCGACAGGACTAGTAACTAGCACAGATACGCAGTATTTT. Protein: CASSPTGLVTSTDTQYF. V is TRBV12-3 or TRBV12-4 and J is TRBJ2-3; TRBD2 is a possible D gene (7 bases). V dropped 6 bases and J dropped 0 bases, with 19 bases sitting between them. This CDR3 is 17 amino acids long.

This clonotype came up a few times. The rearrangement joins TRBV6-2 or TRBV6-3 to TRBJ1-1; D is unclear. The CDR3 consists of 12 residues. Trimming left V 8 bases short and J 6 bases short, with 13 bases between. The germline CDR1 and CDR2 sequences are MNHEY and SVGEGT. The DNA of the CDR3 is TGTGCCAGCGATAACGGAGGCGCTGAAGCTTTCTTT. Translation: CASDNGGAEAFF.

The chain has TRBV4-3 and TRBJ2-2, with unresolved D. Germline V gene data show CDR1 as LGHNA and CDR2 as YSLEER. The CDR3 has 15 amino acids. V lost 4 bases and J lost 3, with 12 bases in between. CDR3 sequence (DNA): TGCGCCAGCAGCCCGACCAACAGTTACACCGGGGAGCTGTTTTTT. Its translation: CASSPTNSYTGELFF.

V is TRBV10-3 and J is TRBJ1-5; possibly TRBD1 for D (5 bases). Per germline, CDR1 ENHRY and CDR2 SYGVKD. This CDR3 is 17 amino acids long. V lost 2 bases, J lost 5 bases, and 19 bases lay in between. The CDR3 coding sequence is TGTGCCATCAGTGAGGTTTTGGATGCAGGGCAAGATCAGCCCCAGCATTTT. As protein: CAISEVLDAGQDQPQHF.

The chain recombines TRBV9 with TRBJ2-4; TRBD2 might be the D (5 bases). The CDR3 has 16 residues. The V end was cut by 4 bases, the J end by 0 bases, with 14 bases between. Germline CDR1 is SGDLS and CDR2 is YYNGEE. This CDR3 is CASSPHSGGAKNIQYF. The DNA for the CDR3 is TGTGCCAGCAGCCCTCACAGCGGTGGAGCCAAAAACATTCAGTACTTC.

This chain joins TRBV5-6 and TRBJ2-4; D is uncertain. The CDR3 sequence is 15 residues long. Germline V gene sequence: CDR1 SGHDT, CDR2 YYEEEE. Trimming shortened V by 3 bases and J by 0 bases, and 10 bases separated the two germline ends. The DNA for the CDR3 is TGTGCCAGCAGCTACCAGATTGAAGCCAAAAACATTCAGTACTTC. Protein: CASSYQIEAKNIQYF. The entire variable domain, with the rest obtained from reference TRBV5-6 and TRBJ2-4, is as follows: DAGVTQSPTHLIKTRGQQVTLRCSPKSGHDTVSWYQQALGQGPQFIFQYYEEEERQRGNFPDRFSGHQFPNYSSELNVNALLLGDSALYLCASSYQIEAKNIQYFGAGTRLSVL.

This clonotype was detected many times. The rearrangement links TRBV12-3 or TRBV12-4 to TRBJ2-3; the match to TRBD2 covers 9 bases. The CDR3 spans 17 residues. After removal of 4 bases from V and 0 bases from J, the junction contained 8 bases not matched to a gene. CDR3 bases: TGTGCCAGCAGTTCCTCTCCGACTAGCGGTAGCACAGATACGCAGTATTTT. It is translated as CASSSSPTSGSTDTQYF.

V is TRBV29-1 and J is TRBJ1-2, with a weak D call TRBD1 (5 bases). In germline, CDR1 is SQVTM, CDR2 ANQGSEA. The length of the CDR3 is 14 residues. V dropped 6 bases and J dropped 6 bases, with 20 bases sitting between them. In DNA, the CDR3 is TGCAGCGTACCATGGGGGGGAGTTTATGATGGCTACACCTTC. Residues: CSVPWGGVYDGYTF.

The chain combines TRBV5-6 with TRBJ1-6; no firm D call. The CDR3 consists of 13 residues. The V gene lost 1 base and the J gene lost 10 bases, with 9 bases spanning the gap. Germline V CDR1 and CDR2: SGHDT, YYEEEE. CDR3 bases: TGTGCCAGCAGCTTGAACGATGGATCACCCCTCCACTTT. This sequence encodes CASSLNDGSPLHF.

This clonotype showed up just a few times. The V gene is TRBV11-2, the J gene TRBJ2-5; D remains unclear. There are 12 residues in the CDR3. Germline lookup yields CDR1 SGHAT and CDR2 FQNNGV. V was clipped by 3 bases and J by 5 bases, with 7 bases between them. This CDR3 is CASSFQGETQYF. In DNA, the CDR3 is TGTGCCAGCAGCTTTCAAGGGGAGACCCAGTACTTC.

This clonotype was detected once. The chain recombines TRBV27 with TRBJ2-2, with 9 bases fitting TRBD2. The trim removed 3 bases at V and 6 bases at J, leaving 8 bases unmatched. The CDR3 sequence is 16 residues long. CDR1 is MNHEY and CDR2 is SMNVEV in the germline V gene (reference sequence). As DNA, the CDR3 is TGTGCCAGCAGTTTCTTAGCGGGAGCCGGGTCCGGGGAGCTGTTTTTT. This codes for CASSFLAGAGSGELFF.

This clonotype was detected many times. The chain uses TRBV15 and TRBJ2-2; 9 bases fit TRBD1. Unmatched junction bases numbered 9, after V lost 5 bases and J lost 5 bases. In germline, CDR1 is LNHNV, CDR2 YYDKDF (reference sequence). The CDR3 covers 16 residues. CDR3 nucleotide sequence: TGTGCCACCAGCTTGCGCGGGACAGGGCTGACCGGGGAGCTGTTTTTT. Its protein product is CATSLRGTGLTGELFF.

This clonotype has a handful of counts. The chain carries TRBV12-3 or TRBV12-4 and TRBJ2-7; TRBD1 is a possible D gene (5 bases). V was shortened by 4 bases and J by 3 bases, with 16 bases between the two germline ends. This CDR3 spans 15 amino acids. In DNA, the CDR3 is TGTGCCAGCAGTTCTTTCGCAAGTACAGGCTACGAGCAGTACTTC. Protein sequence: CASSSFASTGYEQYF.